This entry is about one T cell receptor (beta chain). The antigen remains unidentified. Some clones are missing from TCRdb's copy, which holds only in-frame ones; the method was immunoSEQ multiplex PCR. The data contain about 15,000 clones, approximately 80% of them singletons. Starting 14 to 28 days after autologous transplant, ipilimumab 1 mg/kg was given. Patients received nivolumab 3 mg/kg at weeks 1, 4, 7, 10, then fortnightly to week 26. This entry comes from a study of ipilimumab plus nivolumab after autologous stem cell transplantation. General study points: Authors suggest TCR repertoire, Treg phenotype and gut microbiota support further study.

The sample here was PBMCs, taken in a trial of ipilimumab plus nivolumab as post-transplant consolidation. The clonotype was recovered from a male donor with diffuse large B-cell lymphoma.

Here the CDR3 DNA reads TGCGCCAGCAGCCCCTTGGGGTTGAGGACTGAAGCTTTCTTT. Translating gives CASSPLGLRTEAFF. The chain links TRBV5-1 to TRBJ1-1; D is undetermined. CDR3 length equals 14 residues. V was trimmed by 4 bases and J by 5 bases, leaving 15 bases between them. Germline assignment: CDR1 SGHRS and CDR2 YFSETQ.